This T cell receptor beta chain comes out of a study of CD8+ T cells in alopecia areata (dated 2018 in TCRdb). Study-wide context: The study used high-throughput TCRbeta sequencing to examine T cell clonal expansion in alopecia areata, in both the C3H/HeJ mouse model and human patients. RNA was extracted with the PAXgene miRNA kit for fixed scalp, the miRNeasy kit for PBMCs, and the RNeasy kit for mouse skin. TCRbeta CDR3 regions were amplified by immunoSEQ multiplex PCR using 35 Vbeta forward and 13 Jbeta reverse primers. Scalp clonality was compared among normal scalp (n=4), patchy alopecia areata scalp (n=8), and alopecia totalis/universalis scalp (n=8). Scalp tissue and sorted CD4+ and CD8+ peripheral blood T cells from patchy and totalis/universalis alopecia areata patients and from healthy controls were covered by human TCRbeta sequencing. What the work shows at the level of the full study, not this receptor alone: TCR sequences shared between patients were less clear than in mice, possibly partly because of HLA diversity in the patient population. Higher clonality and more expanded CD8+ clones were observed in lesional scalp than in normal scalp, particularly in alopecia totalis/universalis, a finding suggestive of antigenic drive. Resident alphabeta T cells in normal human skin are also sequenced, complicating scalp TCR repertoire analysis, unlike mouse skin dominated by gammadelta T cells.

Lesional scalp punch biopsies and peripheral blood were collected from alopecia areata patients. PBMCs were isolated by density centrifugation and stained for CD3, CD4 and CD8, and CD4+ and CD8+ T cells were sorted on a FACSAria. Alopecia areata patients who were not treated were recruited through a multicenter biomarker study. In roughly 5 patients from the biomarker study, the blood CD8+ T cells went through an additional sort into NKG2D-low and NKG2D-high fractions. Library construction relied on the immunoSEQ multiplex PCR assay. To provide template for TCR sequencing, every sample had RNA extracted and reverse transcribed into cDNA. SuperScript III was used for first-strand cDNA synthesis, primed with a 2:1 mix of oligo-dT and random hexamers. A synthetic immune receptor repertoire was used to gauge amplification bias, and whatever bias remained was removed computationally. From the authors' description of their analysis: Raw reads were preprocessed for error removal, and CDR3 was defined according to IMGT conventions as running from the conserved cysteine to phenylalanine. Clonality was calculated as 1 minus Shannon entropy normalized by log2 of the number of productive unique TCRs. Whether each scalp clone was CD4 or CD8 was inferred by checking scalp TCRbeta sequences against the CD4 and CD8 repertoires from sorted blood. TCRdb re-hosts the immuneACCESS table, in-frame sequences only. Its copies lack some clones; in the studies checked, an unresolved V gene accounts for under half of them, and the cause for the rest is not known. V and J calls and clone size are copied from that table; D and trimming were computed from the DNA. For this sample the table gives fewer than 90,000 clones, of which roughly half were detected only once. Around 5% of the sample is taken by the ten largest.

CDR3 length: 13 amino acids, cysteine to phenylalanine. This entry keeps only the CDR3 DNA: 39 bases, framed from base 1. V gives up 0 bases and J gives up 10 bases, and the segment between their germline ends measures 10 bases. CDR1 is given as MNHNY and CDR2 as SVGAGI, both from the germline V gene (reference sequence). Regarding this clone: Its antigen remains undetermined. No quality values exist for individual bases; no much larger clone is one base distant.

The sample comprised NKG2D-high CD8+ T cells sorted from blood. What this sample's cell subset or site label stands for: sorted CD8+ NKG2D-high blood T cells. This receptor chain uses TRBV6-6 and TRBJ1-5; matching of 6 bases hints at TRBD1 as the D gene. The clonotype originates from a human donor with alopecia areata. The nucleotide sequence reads TGTGCCAGCAGTTACTCGGGGGCCCTTCCCCAGCATTTT. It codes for CASSYSGALPQHF.